The 6 T cell receptor beta chains given below trace back to one sample, sequenced in a study of blood T cell repertoires in COVID-19. Assay: immunoSEQ multiplex PCR; the TCRdb copy retains only in-frame clones and omits some. The sample contains roughly 110,000 clones, approximately 90% of which appear only once. The sample taken for sequencing was peripheral blood. All receptors come from a man between 45 and 60 years old with active or convalescent COVID-19.

The rearrangement links TRBV12-3 or TRBV12-4 to TRBJ2-2; no clear D gene. The CDR3 length is 11 residues. The V end was cut by 3 bases, the J end by 6 bases, with 2 bases between. As DNA, the CDR3 is TGTGCCAGCAGTTTCGCCGGGGAGCTGTTTTTT. Its translation is CASSFAGELFF.

In nucleotides, the CDR3 is TGTGCCAGCAGCTTAGCGACAGGGTCAAGCTCCTACGAGCAGTACTTC. This sequence encodes CASSLATGSSSYEQYF. The chain employs TRBV7-8 and TRBJ2-7; 7 nucleotides match TRBD1. Germline loops: CDR1 SGHVS, CDR2 FQNEAQ. The length of the CDR3 is 16 residues. Germline trimming cut 0 bases from V and 0 bases from J; bases unmatched to any gene: 5.

V gene TRBV14 combines with J gene TRBJ2-1; 8 bases agree with TRBD2. The CDR3 has 14 amino acids. The V segment lost 0 bases and the J segment 15 bases; nucleotides outside the gene matches: 10. Germline V gives CDR1 SGHDN, CDR2 FVKESK. The CDR3 bases are TGTGCCAGCAGCCAAGACGGCCGGGAGGGACGACTGTTCTTC. Protein product: CASSQDGREGRLFF.

The chain has TRBV4-2 and TRBJ1-2; TRBD1 agrees at 10 bases. CDR3 length: 16 residues. Germline V CDR1 and CDR2: LGHNA, YNFKEQ. J lost 6 bases, V lost 3 bases, and 10 bases had no gene match. CDR3 DNA: TGTGCCAGCAGCCAGGATCCGGGACAGGGGTCGGATGGCTACACCTTC. Translation gives CASSQDPGQGSDGYTF.

This rearrangement joins TRBV12-2 to TRBJ1-1. TRBV12-2 is given as a pseudogene. This CDR3 is built from 14 residues. The CDR3 sequence is CASRSNASDTEAFF. CDR3 nucleotide sequence: TGTGCAAGTCGCTCAAACGCTTCGGACACTGAAGCTTTCTTT.

The gene calls are TRBV5-4 and TRBJ2-1; D call uncertain. Germline values: CDR1 SGHNT, CDR2 YYREEE (reference sequence). The CDR3 totals 15 residues. V was shortened by 1 base and J by 5 bases, with 13 bases between the two germline ends. The CDR3 nucleotides read TGTGCCAGCAGCTTGAGTCTATCGCCTCACAATGAGCAGTTCTTC. It yields the protein CASSLSLSPHNEQFF. Complete variable domain (other parts from reference TRBV5-4 and TRBJ2-1): ETGVTQSPTHLIKTRGQQVTLRCSSQSGHNTVSWYQQALGQGPQFIFQYYREEENGRGNFPPRFSGLQFPNYSSELNVNALELDDSALYLCASSLSLSPHNEQFFGPGTRLTVL.